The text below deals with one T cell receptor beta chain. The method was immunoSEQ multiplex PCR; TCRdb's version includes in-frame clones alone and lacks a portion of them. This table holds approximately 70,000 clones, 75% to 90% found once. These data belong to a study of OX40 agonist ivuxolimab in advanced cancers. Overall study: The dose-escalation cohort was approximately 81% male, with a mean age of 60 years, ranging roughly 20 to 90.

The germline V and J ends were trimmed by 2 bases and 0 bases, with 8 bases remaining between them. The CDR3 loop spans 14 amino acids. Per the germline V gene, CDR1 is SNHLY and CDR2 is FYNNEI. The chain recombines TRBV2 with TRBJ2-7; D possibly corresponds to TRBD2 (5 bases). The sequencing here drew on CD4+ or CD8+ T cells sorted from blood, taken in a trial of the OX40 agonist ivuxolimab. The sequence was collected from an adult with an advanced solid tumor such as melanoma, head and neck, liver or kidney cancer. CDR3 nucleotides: TGTGCCAGCAGTGAATCTGGGAGCTCCTACGAGCAGTACTTC. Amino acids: CASSESGSSYEQYF.